This T cell receptor (beta chain) comes out of a study of cytomegalovirus exposure and HLA in healthy donors. Primers for the PCR totalled 60 Vbeta and 13 Jbeta. Libraries were prepared by immunoSEQ multiplex PCR; TCRdb keeps only in-frame clonotypes and omits some of them. The sample contains about 200,000 clones, about three quarters of which appear only once. Regarding the study as a whole: HLA restriction was apparent for most CMV-associated TCR beta chains in a later analysis.

Remarks on this clone: Its target is not known.

The clonotype comes from a middle-aged man in good health and CMV-seronegative. Specimen: PBMCs.

CDR3: CASSLRSTEAFF. CDR3 coding DNA: TGTGCCAGCAGCTTGAGGAGCACTGAAGCTTTCTTT. This chain links TRBV5-6 with TRBJ1-1; D unclear. Trimming shortened V by 1 base and J by 4 bases, and 5 bases separated the two germline ends. Germline CDR1 is SGHDT and CDR2 is YYEEEE. This CDR3 contains 12 residues.